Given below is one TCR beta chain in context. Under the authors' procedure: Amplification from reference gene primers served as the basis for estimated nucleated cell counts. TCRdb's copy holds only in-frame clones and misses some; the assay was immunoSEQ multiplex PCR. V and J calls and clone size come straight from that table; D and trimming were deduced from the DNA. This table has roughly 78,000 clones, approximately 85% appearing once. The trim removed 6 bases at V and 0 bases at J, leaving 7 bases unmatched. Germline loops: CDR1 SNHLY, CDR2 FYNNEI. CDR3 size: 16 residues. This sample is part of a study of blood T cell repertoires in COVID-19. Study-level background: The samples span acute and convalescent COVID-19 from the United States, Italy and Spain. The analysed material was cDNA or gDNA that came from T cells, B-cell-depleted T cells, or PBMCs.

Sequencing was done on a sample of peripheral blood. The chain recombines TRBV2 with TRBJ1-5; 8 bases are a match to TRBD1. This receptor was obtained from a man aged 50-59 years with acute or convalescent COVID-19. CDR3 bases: TGTGCCAGCAGCTTTCTTGACAGGGGTAGCAATCAGCCCCAGCATTTT. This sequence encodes CASSFLDRGSNQPQHF.